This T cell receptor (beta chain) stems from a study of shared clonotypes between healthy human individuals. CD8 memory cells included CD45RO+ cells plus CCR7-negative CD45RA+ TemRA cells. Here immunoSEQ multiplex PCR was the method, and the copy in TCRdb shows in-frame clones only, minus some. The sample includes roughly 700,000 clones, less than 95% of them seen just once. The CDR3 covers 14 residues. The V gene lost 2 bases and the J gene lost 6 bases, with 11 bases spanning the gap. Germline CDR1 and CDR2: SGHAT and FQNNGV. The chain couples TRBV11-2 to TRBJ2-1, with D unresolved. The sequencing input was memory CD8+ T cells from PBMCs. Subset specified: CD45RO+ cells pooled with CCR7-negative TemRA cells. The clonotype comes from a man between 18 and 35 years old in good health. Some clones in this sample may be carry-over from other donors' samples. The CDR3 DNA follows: TGTGCCAGCAGCTTATTTCGTGAAGGCAATGAGCAGTTCTTC. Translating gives CASSLFREGNEQFF.